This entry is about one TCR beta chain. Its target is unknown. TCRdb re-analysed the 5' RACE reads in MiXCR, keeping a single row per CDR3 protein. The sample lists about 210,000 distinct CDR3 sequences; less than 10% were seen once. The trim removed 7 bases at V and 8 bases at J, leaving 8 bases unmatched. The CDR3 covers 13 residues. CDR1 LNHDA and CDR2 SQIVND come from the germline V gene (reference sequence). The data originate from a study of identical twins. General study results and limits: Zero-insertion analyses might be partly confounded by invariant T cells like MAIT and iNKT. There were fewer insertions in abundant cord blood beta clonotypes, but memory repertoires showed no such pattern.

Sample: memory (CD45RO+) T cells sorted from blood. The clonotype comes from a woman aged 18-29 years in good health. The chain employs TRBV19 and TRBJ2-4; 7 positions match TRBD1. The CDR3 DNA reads TGTGCCAGTACTCTGACAGGGAGTGACATTCAGTACTTC. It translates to CASTLTGSDIQYF.